What follows is one T cell receptor beta chain and its context. This sample is part of a study of blood T cells in healthy people across ages. CDR1 and CDR2 (germline): MGHRA, YSYEKL. The CDR3 extends over 15 amino acids. V dropped 2 bases and J dropped 5; count of bases not matched to a gene: 7. The use of a sample-barcoded 5' primer and a J-beta primer mix characterized a second PCR of about 6 to 11 cycles. Each CDR3 protein gets one entry after TCRdb re-called the 5' RACE reads with MiXCR. The sample holds approximately 800,000 distinct CDR3 sequences, about 62% seen once. PBMCs were isolated at a quantity of at least 6 million per sample.

The chain carries TRBV4-1 and TRBJ2-7, with 9 bases identical to TRBD2. Source material: blood. The TCR was taken from a man younger than 40 in good health. The CDR3 spells CASSQPGLAEDEQYF. The CDR3 nucleotides are TGCGCCAGCAGCCAACCGGGACTAGCCGAGGACGAGCAGTACTTC.